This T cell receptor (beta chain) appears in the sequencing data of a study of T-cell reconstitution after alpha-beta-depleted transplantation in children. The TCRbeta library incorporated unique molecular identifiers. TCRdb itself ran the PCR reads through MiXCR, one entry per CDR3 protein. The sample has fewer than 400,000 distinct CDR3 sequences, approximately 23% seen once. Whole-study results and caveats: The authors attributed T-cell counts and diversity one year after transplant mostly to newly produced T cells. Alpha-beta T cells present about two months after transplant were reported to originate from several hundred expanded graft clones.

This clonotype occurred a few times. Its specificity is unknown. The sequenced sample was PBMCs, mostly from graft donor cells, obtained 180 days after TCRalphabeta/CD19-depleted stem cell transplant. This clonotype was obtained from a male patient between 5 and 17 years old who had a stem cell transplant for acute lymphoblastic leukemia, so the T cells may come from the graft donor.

In DNA, the CDR3 is TGTGCCAGCAGCTTCTTGGGGGAGCTGTTTTTT. This encodes CASSFLGELFF. V is TRBV12-3 or TRBV12-4 and J is TRBJ2-2; D not resolved. This CDR3 spans 11 amino acids. Trimming cost V 6 bases and J 8 bases, with 7 bases left between them.